One and the same sample provided the 22 T cell receptor beta chains below, sequenced in a study of blood T cell repertoires in COVID-19. Only in-frame clones appear in the TCRdb table, and some are missing; sequencing was by immunoSEQ multiplex PCR. Found here are around 170,000 clones, around 87% of them singletons; the top ten hold around 0.63%. Sequencing was carried out using peripheral blood. The source of these receptors is a man between 60 and 70 years old with COVID-19, enrolled during active disease.

Comments on this clone: Other DNA sequences in this sample translate to the same CDR3. The chain links TRBV7-9 to TRBJ1-2, with D possibly matching TRBD1 (5 bases). The V and J ends lost 5 bases and 2 bases respectively, with 12 bases between them. This CDR3 has 14 amino acids. In germline, CDR1 is SEHNR, CDR2 FQNEAQ (reference sequence). The CDR3 protein is CASSLGGVNYGYTF. In DNA form, the CDR3 reads TGTGCCAGCAGCCTCGGGGGGGTGAACTATGGCTACACCTTC.

The rearrangement links TRBV5-1 to TRBJ2-3; 12 nucleotides match TRBD2. CDR3 length equals 19 residues. Trimming cost V 3 bases and J 1 base; bases outside gene matches: 12. In germline, CDR1 is SGHRS, CDR2 YFSETQ. CDR3 residues: CASSSGLAGSFFGTDTQYF. The CDR3 bases are TGCGCCAGCAGCTCGGGACTAGCGGGTTCCTTCTTCGGCACAGATACGCAGTATTTT.

The genes are TRBV2 and TRBJ2-3; 14 bases are a match to TRBD2. With 6 bases clipped from V and 6 bases from J, the junction kept 8 bases outside the gene matches. CDR1 and CDR2 from the germline V gene are SNHLY and FYNNEI. The CDR3 spans 16 residues. The CDR3: CASRPGLAGEADTQYF. The CDR3 DNA reads as TGTGCCAGCAGGCCGGGACTAGCGGGAGAGGCGGATACGCAGTATTTT.

This clone was picked up one time. The J gene is TRBJ2-5, the V gene TRBV7-6; D is possibly TRBD2 (5 bases). Trimming shortened V by 5 bases and J by 5 bases, and 9 bases separated the two germline ends. The germline CDR1 and CDR2 sequences are SGHVS and FNYEAQ. The length of the CDR3 is 12 residues. The DNA for the CDR3 is TGTGCCAGCAGCCTATCGGGGGAGACCCAGTACTTC. Residues: CASSLSGETQYF.

This clone was seen once. This chain connects TRBV7-8 to TRBJ1-5, with no clear D. The CDR3 length is 12 residues. From germline, CDR1 is SGHVS and CDR2 FQNEAQ. The germline V and J ends were trimmed by 1 base and 11 bases, with 9 bases remaining between them. The CDR3 bases are TGTGCCAGCAGCTTAGAACGCGGGGCCCAGCATTTT. It yields the protein CASSLERGAQHF.

The chain uses TRBV7-2 and TRBJ1-1; no reliable D call. The ends were cut back, 1 base at V and 7 bases at J, with 16 bases in the middle. Per germline, CDR1 SGHTA and CDR2 FQGNSA. The CDR3 is 15 amino acids. The CDR3 reads CASSLVVGIGGEAFF. The CDR3 nucleotides are TGTGCCAGCAGCTTAGTGGTGGGAATCGGAGGTGAAGCTTTCTTT.

This chain links TRBV28 with TRBJ2-7, with D perhaps matching TRBD1 (5 bases). Germline-derived CDR1 and CDR2 are MDHEN and SYDVKM. V lost 5 bases and J 2 bases, leaving 16 bases between the germline ends. This CDR3 spans 15 amino acids. The CDR3 nucleotides are TGTGCCAGCAGTCCCCTAGGACACAATACCTACGAGCAGTACTTC. It yields the protein CASSPLGHNTYEQYF. Supplemented by reference TRBV28 and TRBJ2-7, the full variable domain reads DVKVTQSSRYLVKRTGEKVFLECVQDMDHENMFWYRQDPGLGLRLIYFSYDVKMKEKGDIPEGYSVSREKKERFSLILESASTNQTSMYLCASSPLGHNTYEQYFGPGTRLTVT.

The chain combines TRBV10-3 with TRBJ2-1, with D possibly TRBD1 on 6 matching bases. The CDR3 loop spans 15 amino acids. The V gene lost 3 bases and the J gene lost 2 bases, with 11 bases spanning the gap. Germline V gene lookup returns CDR1 ENHRY and CDR2 SYGVKD. CDR3 coding DNA: TGTGCCATCAGTGATCCAGGGGCTCCCTACAATGAGCAGTTCTTC. As protein: CAISDPGAPYNEQFF.

The V gene is TRBV9, the J gene TRBJ1-6, with D tentatively TRBD1 (6 bases). The CDR3 has 15 amino acids. The V end was cut by 3 bases, the J end by 7 bases, with 14 bases between. Germline CDR1 is SGDLS and CDR2 is YYNGEE. CDR3: CASSELQGPNSPLHF. The CDR3 coding sequence is TGTGCCAGCAGCGAGCTACAGGGTCCCAATTCACCCCTCCACTTT.

The V call is TRBV2, the J call TRBJ2-2; TRBD2 agrees at 7 bases. Germline CDR1 SNHLY, CDR2 FYNNEI. The CDR3 is 16 residues long. The trim removed 3 bases at V and 5 bases at J, leaving 9 bases unmatched. In DNA, the CDR3 is TGTGCCAGCAGTGACAAAGGGCTAGCGGTAACCGGGGAGCTGTTTTTT. It encodes CASSDKGLAVTGELFF. The full variable domain, completed using reference TRBV2 and TRBJ2-2, is EPEVTQTPSHQVTQMGQEVILRCVPISNHLYFYWYRQILGQKVEFLVSFYNNEISEKSEIFDDQFSVERPDGSNFTLKIRSTKLEDSAMYFCASSDKGLAVTGELFFGEGSRLTVL.

The chain combines TRBV10-3 with TRBJ2-7; TRBD1 might be the D (5 bases). This CDR3 comprises 16 residues. The germline V gene has CDR1 ENHRY and CDR2 SYGVKD. Trimming removed 2 bases at V and 2 bases at J, with 16 bases between. CDR3 protein: CAISEGDSRLPYEQYF. CDR3 DNA: TGTGCCATCAGTGAGGGAGACAGTAGGCTCCCCTACGAGCAGTACTTC.

V usage is TRBV7-3 and J usage is TRBJ2-7, with 10 nucleotides matching TRBD2. The V gene's germline CDR1 is SGHTA and CDR2 FQGTGA. V shed 4 bases and J 3 bases; nucleotides not matched to a gene: 3. The CDR3 length is 14 residues. The CDR3 sequence: CASSSTSGVYEQYF. The CDR3, as DNA: TGTGCCAGCAGCTCAACTAGCGGGGTCTACGAGCAGTACTTC.

The chain carries TRBV29-1 and TRBJ1-1; D not certain. From germline, CDR1 is SQVTM and CDR2 ANQGSEA. The length of the CDR3 is 12 residues. Here the CDR3 reads CSVRETHLGAFF. The CDR3, as DNA: TGCAGTGTCCGGGAGACTCATTTAGGAGCTTTCTTT.

The V call is TRBV7-8, the J call TRBJ2-2; weak D call: TRBD2 (6 bases). Trimming shortened V by 7 bases and J by 2 bases, and 14 bases separated the two germline ends. CDR3 length: 15 amino acids. CDR1 SGHVS and CDR2 FQNEAQ come from the germline V gene. For the CDR3, the DNA is TGTGCCAGCATTCGGCGGGATCGCAACACCGGGGAGCTGTTTTTT. Translating it yields CASIRRDRNTGELFF.

CDR3 in DNA: TGTGCCAGCAGCTTAGGAATAGCAGATACGCAGTATTTT. Protein sequence: CASSLGIADTQYF. This sequence joins TRBV11-3 and TRBJ2-3; no clear D gene. V was cut by 1 base and J by 4 bases, with 6 bases left in between. The CDR3 is made up of 13 amino acids. Germline CDR1 and CDR2: SGHNT and YENEEA. Based on the CDR3 plus reference TRBV11-3 and TRBJ2-3, the full variable domain is EAGVVQSPRYKIIEKKQPVAFWCNPISGHNTLYWYLQNLGQGPELLIRYENEEAVDDSQLPKDRFSAERLKGVDSTLKIQPAELGDSAVYLCASSLGIADTQYFGPGTRLTVL.

Worth noting for this clone: The junction shows a germline mismatch at one end, possibly a read error. V gene TRBV7-2 combines with J gene TRBJ2-5; 7 bases are a match to TRBD1. Germline V gives CDR1 SGHTA, CDR2 FQGNSA. CDR3 length: 13 residues. DNA of the CDR3: TGTGCCAGCAGCTTAGGCGGGCGTGACAGGGAACACTTC. Residues: CASSLGGRDREHF.

J is TRBJ2-5 and V is TRBV5-1; 11 bases are a match to TRBD2. This CDR3 region has 16 residues. CDR1 and CDR2 (germline): SGHRS, YFSETQ. V gave up 4 bases and J gave up 5 bases; unmatched junction bases: 10. The CDR3 sequence is CASSLDPLAGEETQYF. DNA for the CDR3: TGCGCCAGCAGCCTGGACCCACTAGCGGGGGAGGAGACCCAGTACTTC.

A word on this clone: The junction and the germline gene differ at one end; a read error may be behind it. The chain combines TRBV11-3 with TRBJ2-5; possibly TRBD2 for D (5 bases). The CDR3 covers 15 residues. Germline assignment: CDR1 SGHNT and CDR2 YENEEA. The CDR3 sequence: CASSLPTNQQVTQYF. Written as DNA, the CDR3 is TGTGCCAGCAGCTTACCGACTAACCAGCAAGTGACCCAGTACTTC.

The gene calls are TRBV5-1 and TRBJ2-1; D is unresolved. Germline lookup yields CDR1 SGHRS and CDR2 YFSETQ. This CDR3 is 12 amino acids long. V was trimmed by 7 bases and J by 9 bases, leaving 14 bases between them. DNA of the CDR3: TGCGCCAGCGAGATGTGGGCAGGTGAGCAGTTCTTC. This encodes CASEMWAGEQFF. The full variable domain, with the rest looked up from reference TRBV5-1 and TRBJ2-1, is KAGVTQTPRYLIKTRGQQVTLSCSPISGHRSVSWYQQTPGQGLQFLFEYFSETQRNKGNFPGRFSGRQFSNSRSEMNVSTLELGDSALYLCASEMWAGEQFFGPGTRLTVL.

V usage is TRBV7-2 and J usage is TRBJ1-2, with D possibly TRBD1 on 5 matching bases. The CDR3 sequence is 15 residues long. Germline CDR1 and CDR2: SGHTA and FQGNSA. Trimming pared 3 bases from V and 3 bases from J, leaving 14 bases between. CDR3 residues: CASSLMWGGDYGYTF. CDR3 coding DNA: TGTGCCAGCAGCTTGATGTGGGGCGGTGACTATGGCTACACCTTC.

A few counts support this clone. The gene calls are TRBV11-2 and TRBJ1-3; no clear D gene. Trimming took 0 bases from V and 2 from J, leaving 11 bases between them. The CDR3 has 16 amino acids. Germline CDR1 and CDR2: SGHAT and FQNNGV. The CDR3: CASSLDLLRTGNTIYF. For the CDR3, the DNA is TGTGCCAGCAGCTTAGATCTTTTGAGAACTGGAAACACCATATATTTT.

The chain combines TRBV19 with TRBJ2-3; D may be TRBD2 (5 bases). CDR1 LNHDA and CDR2 SQIVND come from the germline V gene (reference sequence). Between the trimmed V and J ends, which lost 10 bases and 2 bases, there was a span of 16 bases. The CDR3 covers 14 residues. In DNA form, the CDR3 reads TGTGCCACTTCCGGTAAGCGGTTCACAGATACGCAGTATTTT. Protein sequence: CATSGKRFTDTQYF.